A single sample is the source of the 16 T cell receptor beta chains below, sequenced in a study of T cell responses to AZD1222 COVID-19 vaccine. Profiled with immunoSEQ multiplex PCR; TCRdb holds only in-frame clones, not every one. The top ten clones hold roughly a tenth of a sample with 160,000 or so clones, approximately 87% of them seen once. The sequences come from peripheral blood, collected 28 days after the second AZD1222 dose. The receptors come from an adult who received the AZD1222 COVID-19 vaccine.

This clone was seen a few times. The chain employs TRBV5-4 and TRBJ2-3; TRBD1 agrees at 7 bases. CDR1 and CDR2 (germline): SGHNT, YYREEE (reference sequence). With 4 bases clipped from V and 4 bases from J, the junction kept 3 bases outside the gene matches. The CDR3 extends over 13 amino acids. The CDR3 reads CASSLQGADTQYF. The CDR3 nucleotides read TGTGCCAGCAGCCTCCAGGGGGCAGATACGCAGTATTTT.

V gene TRBV10-3 combines with J gene TRBJ2-7, with D perhaps TRBD1 or TRBD2 (6 bases each). Germline lookup yields CDR1 ENHRY and CDR2 SYGVKD. V lost 3 bases and J 6 bases, leaving 12 bases between the germline ends. The CDR3 has 13 amino acids. CDR3 sequence (DNA): TGTGCCATCAGTGACGTACAGGGAGGCGAGCAGTACTTC. Its translation: CAISDVQGGEQYF.

The CDR3 protein is CASSPATSSYEQYF. The CDR3 DNA follows: TGTGCCAGCTCACCCGCGACTAGCTCCTACGAGCAGTACTTC. This chain connects TRBV18 to TRBJ2-7; tentative D call: TRBD2 (6 bases). The V gene lost 3 bases and the J gene lost 0 bases, with 9 bases spanning the gap. The CDR3 has 14 amino acids. Germline-derived CDR1 and CDR2 are KGHSH and LQKENI. The complete variable domain, with remaining parts taken from reference TRBV18 and TRBJ2-7, reads NAGVMQNPRHLVRRRGQEARLRCSPMKGHSHVYWYRQLPEEGLKFMVYLQKENIIDESGMPKERFSAEFPKEGPSILRIQQVVRGDSAAYFCASSPATSSYEQYFGPGTRLTVT.

The count of this clone is one. The chain couples TRBV5-6 to TRBJ2-3, with TRBD2 matching 7 bases. The germline V gene encodes CDR1 SGHDT and CDR2 YYEEEE. This CDR3 contains 15 residues. The V segment lost 0 bases and the J segment 5 bases; nucleotides outside the gene matches: 6. The CDR3 loop is CASSLGRPGGDTQYF. The CDR3 bases are TGTGCCAGCAGCTTGGGACGGCCGGGAGGAGATACGCAGTATTTT.

J is TRBJ2-1 and V is TRBV7-2, with 8 bases aligning to TRBD2. This CDR3 comprises 15 residues. The germline V gene has CDR1 SGHTA and CDR2 FQGNSA. Trimming at V came to 7 bases and at J to 3 bases, leaving 8 bases not matched to a gene. CDR3 sequence reads: CASTRGSGSYNEQFF. The CDR3 DNA sequence: TGTGCCAGCACCCGGGGGAGCGGGAGCTACAATGAGCAGTTCTTC.

This clone was found once. This chain uses TRBV7-8 with TRBJ1-5; no reliable D call. V shed 2 bases and J shed 8 bases, with 13 bases lying between them. There are 14 residues in the CDR3. Per germline, CDR1 SGHVS and CDR2 FQNEAQ. Here the CDR3 reads CASSLKGRVEPQHF. The CDR3 DNA reads TGTGCCAGCAGCTTAAAGGGAAGGGTTGAGCCCCAGCATTTT.

The CDR3 region has the DNA TGTGCCAGTAGTATACAGGGGGCCGGGGCCGGGAGAATAGGAACGTCCTACGAGCAGTACTTC. Amino acids: CASSIQGAGAGRIGTSYEQYF. The chain joins TRBV19 to TRBJ2-7, with 8 bases that match TRBD1. Trimming removed 2 bases from V and 1 base from J; junction bases left unmatched: 22. CDR3 length: 21 residues. The germline gives CDR1 LNHDA, CDR2 SQIVND (reference sequence).

The gene calls are TRBV2 and TRBJ1-2, with TRBD1 identical over 9 bases. This CDR3 has 13 amino acids. From germline, CDR1 is SNHLY and CDR2 FYNNEI. With V trimmed by 8 bases and J by 7 bases, 8 bases remained unmatched. This CDR3 is CASSEGQGSGYTF. Here the CDR3 DNA reads TGTGCCAGCTCGGAGGGACAGGGCTCTGGCTACACCTTC.

V is TRBV6-6 and J is TRBJ2-1; D is ambiguous. V was pared by 7 bases and J by 7 bases, with 8 bases between. In germline, CDR1 is MNHNY, CDR2 SVGAGI (reference sequence). The CDR3 runs to 11 residues. CDR3 region: CASNSRNEQFF. The CDR3, as DNA: TGTGCCAGCAATTCCCGGAATGAGCAGTTCTTC.

This clone was picked up a small number of times. The genes are TRBV4-3 and TRBJ1-3, with a possible D match to TRBD1 (5 bases). Germline lookup yields CDR1 LGHNA and CDR2 YSLEER. The CDR3 runs to 17 residues. Trimming shortened V by 0 bases and J by 2 bases, and 14 bases separated the two germline ends. CDR3 sequence: CASSQDNAAGAGNTIYF. CDR3 coding DNA: TGCGCCAGCAGCCAAGATAATGCGGCGGGGGCTGGAAACACCATATATTTT.

This sequence joins TRBV5-4 and TRBJ2-2; 11 bases line up with TRBD2. After removal of 0 bases from V and 7 bases from J, the junction contained 8 bases not matched to a gene. The CDR3 has 17 amino acids. In germline, CDR1 is SGHNT, CDR2 YYREEE (reference sequence). The CDR3 spells CASSLVLAGGRNGELFF. Here the CDR3 DNA reads TGTGCCAGCAGCTTGGTTCTAGCGGGAGGAAGGAACGGGGAGCTGTTTTTT.

The chain combines TRBV28 with TRBJ2-1; 7 bases are shared with TRBD1. The ends lost 6 bases at V and 3 bases at J; junction bases unmatched: 8. This CDR3 is built from 15 residues. Germline V CDR1 and CDR2: MDHEN, SYDVKM. The CDR3 DNA follows: TGTGCCAGCAGCCCAATTCAGGGGGACTACAATGAGCAGTTCTTC. Protein product: CASSPIQGDYNEQFF. The whole variable domain, remainder taken from reference TRBV28 and TRBJ2-1, is DVKVTQSSRYLVKRTGEKVFLECVQDMDHENMFWYRQDPGLGLRLIYFSYDVKMKEKGDIPEGYSVSREKKERFSLILESASTNQTSMYLCASSPIQGDYNEQFFGPGTRLTVL.

The chain recombines TRBV15 with TRBJ1-4; TRBD1 matches at 7 bases. With V trimmed by 2 bases and J by 5 bases, 5 bases remained unmatched. The CDR3 is made up of 15 amino acids. Germline V gives CDR1 LNHNV, CDR2 YYDKDF (reference sequence). In DNA, the CDR3 is TGTGCCACCAGCAGATCGCGGGACAGAAATGAAAAACTGTTTTTT. This translates into CATSRSRDRNEKLFF.

V gene TRBV15 combines with J gene TRBJ2-7, with D hard to call. Trimming took 3 bases from V and 3 from J, leaving 12 bases between them. This CDR3 is built from 14 residues. In germline, CDR1 is LNHNV, CDR2 YYDKDF (reference sequence). The CDR3 bases are TGTGCCACCAGCAGCCTGGGATCTGTCTACGAGCAGTACTTC. It codes for CATSSLGSVYEQYF.

On this clone itself: Other DNA variants within this sample encode the same CDR3. The chain couples TRBV9 to TRBJ2-7; 7 bases agree with TRBD2. The V gene end was trimmed by 0 bases and the J gene end by 0 bases; junction bases not matched to a gene: 0. CDR3 length: 14 amino acids. Germline assignment: CDR1 SGDLS and CDR2 YYNGEE. The CDR3 region is CASSVGGSSYEQYF. In DNA form, the CDR3 reads TGTGCCAGCAGCGTAGGCGGGAGCTCCTACGAGCAGTACTTC.

The chain uses TRBV14 and TRBJ1-6; D is perhaps TRBD1 (5 bases). V was clipped by 1 base and J by 6 bases, with 10 bases between them. This CDR3 is built from 15 residues. CDR1 and CDR2 from the germline V gene are SGHDN and FVKESK. In DNA form, the CDR3 reads TGTGCCAGCAGCCAAGTCACAGGAGTTAATTCACCCCTCCACTTT. Translating it yields CASSQVTGVNSPLHF.